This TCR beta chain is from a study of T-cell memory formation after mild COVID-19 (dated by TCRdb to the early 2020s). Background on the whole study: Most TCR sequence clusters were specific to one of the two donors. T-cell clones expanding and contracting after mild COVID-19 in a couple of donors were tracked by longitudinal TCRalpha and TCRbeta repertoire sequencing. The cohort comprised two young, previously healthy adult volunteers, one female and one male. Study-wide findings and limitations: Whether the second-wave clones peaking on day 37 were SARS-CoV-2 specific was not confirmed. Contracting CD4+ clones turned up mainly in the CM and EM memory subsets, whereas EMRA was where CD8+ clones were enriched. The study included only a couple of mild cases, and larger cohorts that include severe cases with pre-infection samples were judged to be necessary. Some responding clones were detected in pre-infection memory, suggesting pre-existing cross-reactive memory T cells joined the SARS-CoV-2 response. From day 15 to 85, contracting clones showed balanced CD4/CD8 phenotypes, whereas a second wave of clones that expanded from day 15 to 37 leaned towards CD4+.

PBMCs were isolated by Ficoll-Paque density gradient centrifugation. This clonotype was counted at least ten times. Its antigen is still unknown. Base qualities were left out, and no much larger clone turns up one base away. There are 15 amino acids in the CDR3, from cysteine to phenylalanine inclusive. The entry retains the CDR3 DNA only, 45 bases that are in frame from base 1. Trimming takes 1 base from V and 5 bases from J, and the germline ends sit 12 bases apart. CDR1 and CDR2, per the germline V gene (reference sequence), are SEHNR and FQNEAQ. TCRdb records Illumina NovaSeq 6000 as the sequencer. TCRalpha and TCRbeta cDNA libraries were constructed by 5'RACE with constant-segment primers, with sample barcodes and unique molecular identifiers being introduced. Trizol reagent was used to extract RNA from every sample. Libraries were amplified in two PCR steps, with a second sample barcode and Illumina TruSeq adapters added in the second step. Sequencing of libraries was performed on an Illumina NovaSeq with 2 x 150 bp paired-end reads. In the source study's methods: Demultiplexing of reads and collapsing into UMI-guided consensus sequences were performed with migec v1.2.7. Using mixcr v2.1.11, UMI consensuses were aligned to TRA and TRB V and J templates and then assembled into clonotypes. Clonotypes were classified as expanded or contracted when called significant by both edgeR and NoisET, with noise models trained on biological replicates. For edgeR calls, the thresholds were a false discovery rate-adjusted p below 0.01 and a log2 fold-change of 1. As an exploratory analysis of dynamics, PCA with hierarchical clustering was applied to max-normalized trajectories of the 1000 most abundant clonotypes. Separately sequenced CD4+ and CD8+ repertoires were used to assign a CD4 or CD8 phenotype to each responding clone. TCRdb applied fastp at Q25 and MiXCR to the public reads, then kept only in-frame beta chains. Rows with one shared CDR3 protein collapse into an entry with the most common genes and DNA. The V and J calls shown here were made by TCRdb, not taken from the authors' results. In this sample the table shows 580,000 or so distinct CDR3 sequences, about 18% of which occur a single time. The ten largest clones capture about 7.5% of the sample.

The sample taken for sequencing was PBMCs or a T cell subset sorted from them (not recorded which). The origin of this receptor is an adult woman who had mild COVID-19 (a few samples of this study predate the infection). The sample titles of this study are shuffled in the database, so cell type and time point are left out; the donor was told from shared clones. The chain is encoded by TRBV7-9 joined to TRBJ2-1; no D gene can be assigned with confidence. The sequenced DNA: TGTGCCAGCAGCTTAGAGGGAACAGAAAACAATGAGCAGTTCTTC. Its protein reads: CASSLEGTENNEQFF.